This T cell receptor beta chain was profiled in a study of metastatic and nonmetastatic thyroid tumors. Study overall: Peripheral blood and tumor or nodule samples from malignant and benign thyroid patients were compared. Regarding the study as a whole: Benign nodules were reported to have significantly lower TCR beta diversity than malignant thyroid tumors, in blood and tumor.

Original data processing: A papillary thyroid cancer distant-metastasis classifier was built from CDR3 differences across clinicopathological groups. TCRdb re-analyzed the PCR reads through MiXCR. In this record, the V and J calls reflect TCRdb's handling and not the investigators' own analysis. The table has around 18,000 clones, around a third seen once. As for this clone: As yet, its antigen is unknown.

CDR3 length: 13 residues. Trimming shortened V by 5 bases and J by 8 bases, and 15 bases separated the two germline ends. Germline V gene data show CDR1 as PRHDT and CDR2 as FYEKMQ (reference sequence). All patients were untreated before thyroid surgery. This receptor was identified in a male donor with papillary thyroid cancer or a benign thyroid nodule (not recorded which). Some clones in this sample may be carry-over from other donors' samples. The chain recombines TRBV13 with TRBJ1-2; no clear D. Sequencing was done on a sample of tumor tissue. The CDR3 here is CASSNPRAGGYTF. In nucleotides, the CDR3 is TGTGCCAGCAGCAACCCACGGGCGGGCGGCTACACCTTC.